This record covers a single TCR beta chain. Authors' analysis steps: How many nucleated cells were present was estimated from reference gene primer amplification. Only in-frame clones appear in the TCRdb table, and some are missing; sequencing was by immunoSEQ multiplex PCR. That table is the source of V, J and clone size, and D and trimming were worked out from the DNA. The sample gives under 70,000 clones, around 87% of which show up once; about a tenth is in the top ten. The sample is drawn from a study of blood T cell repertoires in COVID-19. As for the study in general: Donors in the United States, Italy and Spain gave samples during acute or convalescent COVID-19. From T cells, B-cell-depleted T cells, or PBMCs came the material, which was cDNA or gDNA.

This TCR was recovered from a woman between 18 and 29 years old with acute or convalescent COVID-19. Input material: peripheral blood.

CDR3 region: CASSERTGDLYEQYF. The CDR3 bases are TGTGCCAGCAGTGAACGGACAGGGGATCTCTACGAGCAGTACTTC. The V call is TRBV6-1, the J call TRBJ2-7; 9 positions agree with TRBD1. CDR1 and CDR2 from the germline V gene are MNHNS and SASEGT. Unmatched junction bases numbered 5, after V lost 2 bases and J lost 3 bases. There are 15 residues in the CDR3.